One sample yielded the 9 T cell receptor beta chains listed below, sequenced in a study of control samples from healthy donors and cancer patients. TCRdb keeps only in-frame clones here, not all; method: immunoSEQ multiplex PCR. Of some 54,000 clones listed, 95% to 97% are singletons. Sample: blood. These TCRs come from a woman in her 30s in good health.

The chain is built from TRBV19 and TRBJ1-1; D is ambiguous. With 5 bases removed from V and 5 bases from J, the gap between germline ends came to 18 bases. The V gene's germline CDR1 is LNHDA and CDR2 SQIVND (reference sequence). The length of the CDR3 is 15 residues. The CDR3 coding sequence is TGTGCCAGTAGTCCTGGCCGCGCCAGAGGGACTGAAGCTTTCTTT. This encodes CASSPGRARGTEAFF. Full variable domain (remainder filled in from reference TRBV19 and TRBJ1-1): DGGITQSPKYLFRKEGQNVTLSCEQNLNHDAMYWYRQDPGQGLRLIYYSQIVNDFQKGDIAEGYSVSREKKESFPLTVTSAQKNPTAFYLCASSPGRARGTEAFFGQGTRLTVV.

This chain connects TRBV28 to TRBJ2-7; 8 nucleotides align to TRBD2. This CDR3 contains 16 residues. Germline V lookup: CDR1 MDHEN, CDR2 SYDVKM. V trimming: 6 bases; J trimming: 4 bases; junction bases outside the gene matches: 14. DNA of the CDR3: TGTGCCAGCAGGACTCCGGCGAGCGGGAGAAATTACGAGCAGTACTTC. Residues: CASRTPASGRNYEQYF.

This rearrangement joins TRBV5-6 to TRBJ1-3; unclear D gene. The V and J ends lost 0 bases and 0 bases respectively, with 10 bases between them. This CDR3 is built from 16 residues. The germline gives CDR1 SGHDT, CDR2 YYEEEE. The CDR3 is CASSLEPLDSGNTIYF. In nucleotides, the CDR3 is TGTGCCAGCAGCTTGGAACCGCTCGACTCTGGAAACACCATATATTTT.

The table lists this clone with a count of one. This chain joins TRBV5-1 and TRBJ2-1; D may be TRBD1 (5 bases). Germline-derived CDR1 and CDR2 are SGHRS and YFSETQ. This CDR3 region has 16 residues. V lost 3 bases and J lost 5, with 18 bases in between. The CDR3 bases are TGCGCCAGCAGCTCCAGAAGTGGGGCCGTAAACAATGAGCAGTTCTTC. Residues: CASSSRSGAVNNEQFF.

This chain links TRBV6-5 with TRBJ2-5; 8 nucleotides agree with TRBD1. This CDR3 region has 13 residues. Germline V lookup: CDR1 MNHEY, CDR2 SVGAGI. V lost 6 bases to trimming and J lost 5 bases; unmatched junction nucleotides: 5. This CDR3 is CASSQRTGETQYF. The CDR3 DNA sequence: TGTGCCAGCAGCCAGAGGACAGGGGAGACCCAGTACTTC.

This rearrangement joins TRBV7-3 to TRBJ1-1; the match to TRBD1 covers 8 bases. V was clipped by 5 bases and J by 5 bases; unmatched bases: 10. The CDR3 sequence is 15 residues long. Germline CDR1 reads SGHTA; CDR2 reads FQGTGA. The CDR3 coding sequence is TGTGCCAGCAGCCCAACAGGGGGTAGAGGGACTGAAGCTTTCTTT. It yields the protein CASSPTGGRGTEAFF.

This rearrangement joins TRBV6-2 or TRBV6-3 to TRBJ2-1; TRBD1 is a possible D gene (5 bases). The CDR3 has 13 residues. Germline CDR1 reads MNHEY; CDR2 reads SVGEGT. The germline V and J ends were trimmed by 3 bases and 5 bases, with 8 bases remaining between them. The CDR3 spells CASSYLDNNEQFF. CDR3 coding DNA: TGTGCCAGCAGTTATTTGGACAACAATGAGCAGTTCTTC.

The chain recombines TRBV3-1 (or the pseudogene TRBV3-2) with TRBJ2-7; 7 positions match TRBD2. The germline V gene encodes CDR1 LGHDT and CDR2 YNNKEL (reference sequence). V gave up 1 base and J gave up 6 bases; unmatched junction bases: 9. The CDR3 is made up of 15 amino acids. The CDR3, as DNA: TGTGCCAGCAGCCAAGTGGGAACTAGCGCCGGCGAGCAGTACTTC. Amino acid sequence: CASSQVGTSAGEQYF.

This clone was seen a single time. The chain employs TRBV19 and TRBJ2-2; TRBD2 might be the D (5 bases). The germline V gene has CDR1 LNHDA and CDR2 SQIVND (reference sequence). Trimming pared 4 bases from V and 5 bases from J, leaving 8 bases between. The CDR3 sequence is 13 residues long. The CDR3 protein is CASSTSGTGELFF. The CDR3 coding sequence is TGTGCCAGTAGTACCAGCGGTACCGGGGAGCTGTTTTTT.